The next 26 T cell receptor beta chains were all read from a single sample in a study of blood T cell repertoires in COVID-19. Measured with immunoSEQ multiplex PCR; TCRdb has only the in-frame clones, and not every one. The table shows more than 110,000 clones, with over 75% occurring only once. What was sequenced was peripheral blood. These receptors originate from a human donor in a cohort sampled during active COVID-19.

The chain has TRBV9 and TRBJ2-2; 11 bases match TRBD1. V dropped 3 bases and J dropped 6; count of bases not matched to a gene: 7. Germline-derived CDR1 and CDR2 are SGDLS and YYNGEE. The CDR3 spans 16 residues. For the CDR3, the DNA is TGTGCCAGCAGCGAAAGGACAGGGGGCGGTCCCGGGGAGCTGTTTTTT. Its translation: CASSERTGGGPGELFF.

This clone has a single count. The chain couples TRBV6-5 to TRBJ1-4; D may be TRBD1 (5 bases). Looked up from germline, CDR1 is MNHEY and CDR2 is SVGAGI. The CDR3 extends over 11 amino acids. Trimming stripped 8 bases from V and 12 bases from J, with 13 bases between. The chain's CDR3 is CASARGSELFF. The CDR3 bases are TGTGCCAGCGCCCGGGGGTCGGAACTGTTTTTT.

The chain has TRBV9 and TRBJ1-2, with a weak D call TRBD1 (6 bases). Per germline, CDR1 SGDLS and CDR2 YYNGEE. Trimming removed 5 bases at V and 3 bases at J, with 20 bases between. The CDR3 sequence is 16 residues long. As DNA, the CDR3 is TGTGCCAGCAGGAAGCGGGGGGGCGCAGGGGACTATGGCTACACCTTC. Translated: CASRKRGGAGDYGYTF. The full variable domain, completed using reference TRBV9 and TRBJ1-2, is DSGVTQTPKHLITATGQRVTLRCSPRSGDLSVYWYQQSLDQGLQFLIQYYNGEERAKGNILERFSAQQFPDLHSELNLSSLELGDSALYFCASRKRGGAGDYGYTFGSGTRLTVV.

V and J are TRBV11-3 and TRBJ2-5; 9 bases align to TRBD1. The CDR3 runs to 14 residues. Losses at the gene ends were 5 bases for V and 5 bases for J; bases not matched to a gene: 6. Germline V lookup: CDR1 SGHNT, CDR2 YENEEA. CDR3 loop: CASSITGGRETQYF. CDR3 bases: TGTGCCAGCAGCATTACAGGGGGCCGGGAGACCCAGTACTTC.

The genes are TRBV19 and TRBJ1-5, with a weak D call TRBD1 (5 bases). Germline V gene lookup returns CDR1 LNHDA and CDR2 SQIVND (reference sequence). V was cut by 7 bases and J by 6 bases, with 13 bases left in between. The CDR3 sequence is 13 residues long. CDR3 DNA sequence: TGTGCCAGTACCCGCGCAAGGGGTCAGCCCCAGCATTTT. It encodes CASTRARGQPQHF.

The DNA of the CDR3 is TGCAGCGTTGTAGATTACACAGATACGCAGTATTTT. Translating gives CSVVDYTDTQYF. V gene TRBV29-1 combines with J gene TRBJ2-3; D is unclear. V dropped 4 bases and J dropped 2 bases, with 7 bases sitting between them. Germline V gives CDR1 SQVTM, CDR2 ANQGSEA. There are 12 residues in the CDR3.

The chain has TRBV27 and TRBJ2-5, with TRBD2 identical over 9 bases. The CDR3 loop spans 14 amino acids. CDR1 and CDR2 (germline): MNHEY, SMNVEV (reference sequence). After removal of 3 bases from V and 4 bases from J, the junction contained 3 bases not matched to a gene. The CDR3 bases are TGTGCCAGCAGTTTCGCGGGAGGGAGAGAGACCCAGTACTTC. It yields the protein CASSFAGGRETQYF.

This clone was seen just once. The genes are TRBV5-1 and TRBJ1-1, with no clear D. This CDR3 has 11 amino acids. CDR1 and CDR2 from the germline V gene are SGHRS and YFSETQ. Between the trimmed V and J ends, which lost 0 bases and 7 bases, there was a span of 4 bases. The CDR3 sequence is CASSLGGEAFF. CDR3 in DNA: TGCGCCAGCAGCTTGGGAGGTGAAGCTTTCTTT.

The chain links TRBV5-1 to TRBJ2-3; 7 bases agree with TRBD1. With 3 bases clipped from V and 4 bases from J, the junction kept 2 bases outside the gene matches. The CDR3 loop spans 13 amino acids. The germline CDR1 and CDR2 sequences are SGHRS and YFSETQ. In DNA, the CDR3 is TGCGCCAGCAGCTATCAGGGGGCAGATACGCAGTATTTT. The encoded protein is CASSYQGADTQYF.

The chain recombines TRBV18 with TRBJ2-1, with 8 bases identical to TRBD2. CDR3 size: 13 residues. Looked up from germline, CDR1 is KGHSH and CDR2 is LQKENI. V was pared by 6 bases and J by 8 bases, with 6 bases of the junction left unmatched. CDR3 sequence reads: CASSPGLAHEQFF. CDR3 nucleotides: TGTGCCAGCTCCCCAGGACTAGCCCATGAGCAGTTCTTC.

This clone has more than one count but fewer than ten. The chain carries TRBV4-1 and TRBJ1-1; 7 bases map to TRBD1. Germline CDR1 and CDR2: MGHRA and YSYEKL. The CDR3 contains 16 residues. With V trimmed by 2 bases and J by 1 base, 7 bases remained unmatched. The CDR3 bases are TGCGCCAGCAGCCAACCTTTGCGGACAGGGAACACTGAAGCTTTCTTT. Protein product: CASSQPLRTGNTEAFF.

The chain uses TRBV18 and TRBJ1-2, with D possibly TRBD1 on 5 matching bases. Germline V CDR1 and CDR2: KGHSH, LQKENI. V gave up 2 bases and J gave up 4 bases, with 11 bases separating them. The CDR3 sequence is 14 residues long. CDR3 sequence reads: CASSPGGTAYGYTF. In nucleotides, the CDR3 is TGTGCCAGCTCACCAGGGGGGACGGCCTATGGCTACACCTTC.

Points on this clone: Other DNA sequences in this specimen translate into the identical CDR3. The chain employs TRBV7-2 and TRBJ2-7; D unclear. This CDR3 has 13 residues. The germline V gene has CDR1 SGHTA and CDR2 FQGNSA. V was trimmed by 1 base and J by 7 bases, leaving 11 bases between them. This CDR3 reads CASSLGQSSEQYV. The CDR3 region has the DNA TGTGCCAGCAGCTTAGGTCAGTCGTCTGAGCAGTACGTC.

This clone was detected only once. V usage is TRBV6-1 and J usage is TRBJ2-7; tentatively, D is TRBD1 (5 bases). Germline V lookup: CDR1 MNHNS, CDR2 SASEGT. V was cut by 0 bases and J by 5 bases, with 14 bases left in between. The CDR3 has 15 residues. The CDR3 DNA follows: TGTGCCAGCAGTGAAGCCTGGGCAGGGCTGAACGAGCAGTACTTC. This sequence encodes CASSEAWAGLNEQYF.

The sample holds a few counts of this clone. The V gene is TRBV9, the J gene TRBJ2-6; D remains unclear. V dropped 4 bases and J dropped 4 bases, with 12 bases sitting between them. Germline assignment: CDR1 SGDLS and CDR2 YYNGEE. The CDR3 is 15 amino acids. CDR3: CASSPESPGANVLTF. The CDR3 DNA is TGTGCCAGCAGCCCCGAGTCCCCCGGGGCCAACGTCCTGACTTTC. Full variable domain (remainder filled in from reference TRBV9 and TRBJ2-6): DSGVTQTPKHLITATGQRVTLRCSPRSGDLSVYWYQQSLDQGLQFLIQYYNGEERAKGNILERFSAQQFPDLHSELNLSSLELGDSALYFCASSPESPGANVLTFGAGSRLTVL.

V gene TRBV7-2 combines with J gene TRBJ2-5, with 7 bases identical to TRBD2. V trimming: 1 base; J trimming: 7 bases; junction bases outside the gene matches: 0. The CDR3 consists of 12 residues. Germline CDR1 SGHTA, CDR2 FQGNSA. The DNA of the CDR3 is TGTGCCAGCAGCTTAGGGGGGGGGACCCAGTACTTC. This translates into CASSLGGGTQYF.

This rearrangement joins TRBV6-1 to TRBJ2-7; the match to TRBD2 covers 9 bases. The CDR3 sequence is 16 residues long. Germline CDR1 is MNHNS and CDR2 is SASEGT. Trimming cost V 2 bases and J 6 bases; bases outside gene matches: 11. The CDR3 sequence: CASSELGRGGLAEQYF. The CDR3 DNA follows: TGTGCCAGCAGTGAATTGGGGCGGGGGGGGCTCGCCGAGCAGTACTTC.

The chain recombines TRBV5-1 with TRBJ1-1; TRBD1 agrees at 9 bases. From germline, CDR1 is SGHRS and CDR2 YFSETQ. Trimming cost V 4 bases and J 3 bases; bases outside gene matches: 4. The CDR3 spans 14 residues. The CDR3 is CASSPRTGDTEAFF. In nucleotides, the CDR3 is TGCGCCAGCAGCCCCCGGACAGGGGACACTGAAGCTTTCTTT.

CDR3 protein: CASSGSGQGTGYGYTF. The CDR3, as DNA: TGTGCCAGCAGCGGATCAGGACAGGGGACGGGCTATGGCTACACCTTC. The genes are TRBV7-2 and TRBJ1-2; 9 bases agree with TRBD1. Germline CDR1 and CDR2: SGHTA and FQGNSA. The CDR3 length is 16 residues. Trimming cost V 5 bases and J 4 bases; bases outside gene matches: 11.

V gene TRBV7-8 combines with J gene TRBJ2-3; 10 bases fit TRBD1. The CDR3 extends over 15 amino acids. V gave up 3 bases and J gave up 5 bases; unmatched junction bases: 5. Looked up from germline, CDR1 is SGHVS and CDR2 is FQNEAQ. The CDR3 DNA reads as TGTGCCAGCAGCTTTCGGGACAGGGGAATAGATACGCAGTATTTT. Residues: CASSFRDRGIDTQYF.

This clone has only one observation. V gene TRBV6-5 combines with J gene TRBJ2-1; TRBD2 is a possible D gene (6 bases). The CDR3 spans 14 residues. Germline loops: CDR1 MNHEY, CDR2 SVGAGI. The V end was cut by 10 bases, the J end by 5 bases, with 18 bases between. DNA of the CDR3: TGTGCCACGTCCTGGGACTTTTTTAACAATGAGCAGTTCTTC. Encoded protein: CATSWDFFNNEQFF.

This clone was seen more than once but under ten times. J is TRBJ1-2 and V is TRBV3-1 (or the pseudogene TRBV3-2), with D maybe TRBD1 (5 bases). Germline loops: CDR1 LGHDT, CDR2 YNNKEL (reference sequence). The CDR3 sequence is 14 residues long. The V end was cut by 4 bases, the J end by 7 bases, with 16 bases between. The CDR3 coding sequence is TGTGCCAGCAGCCTAGATGGGACTCAGGGTGGCTACACCTTC. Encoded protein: CASSLDGTQGGYTF.

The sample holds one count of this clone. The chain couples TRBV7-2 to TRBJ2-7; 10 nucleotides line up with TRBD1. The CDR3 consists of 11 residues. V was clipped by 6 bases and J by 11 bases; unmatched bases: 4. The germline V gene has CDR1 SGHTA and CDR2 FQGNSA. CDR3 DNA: TGTGCCAGCAGTACTGGACAGGGGGAGTACTTC. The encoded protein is CASSTGQGEYF.

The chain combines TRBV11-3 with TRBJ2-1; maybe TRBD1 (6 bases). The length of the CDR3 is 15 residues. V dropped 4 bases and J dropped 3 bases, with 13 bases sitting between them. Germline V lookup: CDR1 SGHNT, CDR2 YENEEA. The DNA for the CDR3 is TGTGCCAGCAGCTCTAGACAGGTCCGCTACAATGAGCAGTTCTTC. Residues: CASSSRQVRYNEQFF.

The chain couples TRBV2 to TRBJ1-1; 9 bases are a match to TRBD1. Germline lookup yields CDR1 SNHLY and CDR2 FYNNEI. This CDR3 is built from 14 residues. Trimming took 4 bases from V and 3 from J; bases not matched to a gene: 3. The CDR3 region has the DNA TGTGCCAGCAGTGTCCGACAGGGGGACACTGAAGCTTTCTTT. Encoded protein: CASSVRQGDTEAFF.

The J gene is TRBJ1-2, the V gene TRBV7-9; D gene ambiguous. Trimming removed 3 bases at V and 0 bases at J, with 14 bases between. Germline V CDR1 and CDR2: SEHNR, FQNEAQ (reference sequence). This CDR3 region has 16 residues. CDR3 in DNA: TGTGCCAGCAGCTTGGTTAGTGGAGGGCCTAACTATGGCTACACCTTC. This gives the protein CASSLVSGGPNYGYTF.